Listed below are T cell receptor beta chains from one sample, sequenced in a study of vaccination and CD4 T cells after COVID-19. TCRdb called the PCR reads again in MiXCR, with one record for every CDR3 protein. The sample has around 9,500 distinct CDR3 sequences; 34% are singletons. The antigens of these receptors remain unknown. Material for sequencing was CD4+ T cells from blood, cultured in vitro. These TCRs come from a human donor in good health. CDR3s include the opening cysteine and the closing phenylalanine or tryptophan. The D gene is left open where the match is weak. The size of a clone is reported for some rows only, either as once, few or many, or as a class for expanded clones.

D gene,V gene,J gene,clone size,CDR3 protein,CDR3 DNA
.,TRBV6-1,TRBJ2-2,few,CASSRDRNPGELFF,TGTGCCAGCAGTCGAGACAGAAATCCCGGGGAGCTGTTTTTT
TRBD2,TRBV5-1,TRBJ2-5,few,CASSLASGGPETQYF,TGCGCCAGCAGCTTGGCTAGCGGGGGGCCCGAGACCCAGTACTTC
TRBD1,TRBV5-1,TRBJ1-1,.,CASSLTGVNTEAFF,TGCGCCAGCAGCTTGACAGGGGTGAACACTGAAGCTTTCTTT
.,TRBV2,TRBJ2-7,.,CASRHGVQAYEQYF,TGTGCCAGCAGGCACGGGGTTCAGGCGTACGAGCAGTACTTC
.,TRBV7-8,TRBJ2-7,.,CASSLRQRTYEQYF,TGTGCCAGCAGCTTACGGCAGCGAACCTACGAGCAGTACTTC
.,TRBV6-5,TRBJ1-2,few,CASSYSSLRNYGYTF,TGTGCCAGCAGTTACTCGTCGCTGCGGAACTATGGCTACACCTTC
.,TRBV7-6,TRBJ1-1,.,CASSLGGTGNTEAFF,TGTGCCAGCAGCTTGGGAGGAACGGGGAACACTGAAGCTTTCTTT
.,TRBV7-9,TRBJ2-7,.,CASSFRGSNSYEQYF,TGTGCCAGCAGCTTTCGGGGCTCTAACTCCTACGAGCAGTACTTC
.,TRBV6-2/TRBV6-3,TRBJ1-5,.,CASSQRIFNQPQHF,TGTGCCAGCAGCCAACGGATCTTCAATCAGCCCCAGCATTTT
.,TRBV5-6,TRBJ1-2,.,CASSLLTEILSYGYTF,TGTGCCAGCAGCTTATTGACGGAGATACTGAGTTATGGCTACACCTTC
.,TRBV28,TRBJ2-7,.,CASSLAGGLYEQYF,TGTGCCAGCAGCCTCGCCGGGGGGCTCTACGAGCAGTACTTC
.,TRBV6-1,TRBJ1-1,few,CASSESPVERTFF,TGTGCCAGCAGTGAAAGCCCCGTCGAGAGGACTTTCTTT
TRBD1,TRBV29-1,TRBJ2-7,.,CSVDPGQGSYEQYF,TGCAGCGTTGATCCCGGACAGGGGTCCTACGAGCAGTACTTC
.,TRBV2,TRBJ1-1,.,CASRAGAMNTEAFF,TGTGCCAGCAGAGCGGGGGCAATGAACACTGAAGCTTTCTTT
.,TRBV20-1,TRBJ1-1,.,CSTDSPNTEAFF,TGCAGTACGGACAGCCCGAACACTGAAGCTTTCTTT
.,TRBV6-1,TRBJ1-2,few,CASSPPPDRDGYTF,TGTGCCAGCAGCCCCCCCCCGGACAGAGATGGCTACACCTTC
.,TRBV6-4,TRBJ1-6,few,CASSDSENSPLHF,TGTGCCAGCAGTGACTCCGAAAATTCACCCCTCCACTTT
TRBD1,TRBV2,TRBJ1-2,.,CASLQGMGIYGCTF,TGTGCCAGCTTACAGGGGATGGGAATCTATGGCTGCACCTTC
TRBD1,TRBV27,TRBJ1-2,.,CASRPPRGDYGYTF,TGTGCCAGCAGGCCTCCCAGGGGGGACTATGGCTACACCTTC
.,TRBV7-3,TRBJ1-3,.,CASSLMSGNTIYF,TGTGCCAGCAGCTTAATGTCTGGAAACACCATATATTTT
.,TRBV7-9,TRBJ1-1,few,CASSLIFSGRPNTEAFF,TGTGCCAGCAGCTTAATATTCTCGGGCAGACCGAACACTGAAGCTTTCTTT
.,TRBV4-2,TRBJ2-7,large,CASSQDQYWGSSYEQYF,TGTGCCAGCAGCCAAGATCAATATTGGGGCAGCTCCTACGAGCAGTACTTC
TRBD1,TRBV2,TRBJ1-5,few,CASSEATGSQPQHF,TGTGCCAGCAGTGAAGCGACAGGGAGTCAGCCCCAGCATTTT
.,TRBV11-2,TRBJ1-2,.,CASSHGTYDGYTF,TGTGCCAGCAGCCACGGGACGTACGATGGCTACACCTTC
TRBD1,TRBV7-9,TRBJ1-5,.,CASSLMGQGDQPQHF,TGTGCCAGCAGCTTAATGGGACAGGGGGATCAGCCCCAGCATTTT
.,TRBV11-2,TRBJ1-2,.,CASSPPGWNYGYTF,TGTGCCAGCAGCCCCCCGGGGTGGAACTATGGCTACACCTTC
.,TRBV24-1,TRBJ1-2,.,CATSDWTLNYGYTF,TGTGCCACCAGTGATTGGACACTGAACTATGGCTACACCTTC
.,TRBV20-1,TRBJ1-1,few,CSAPAVRGLEAFF,TGCAGTGCTCCCGCCGTCAGGGGCCTTGAAGCTTTCTTT
.,TRBV7-2,TRBJ1-2,few,CASSLMRAQNYGYTF,TGTGCCAGCAGCTTAATGCGGGCACAGAACTATGGCTACACCTTC
.,TRBV20-1,TRBJ1-1,.,CSAKKPPGSEAFF,TGCAGTGCTAAGAAACCCCCGGGTTCTGAAGCTTTCTTT
TRBD1,TRBV20-1,TRBJ2-5,.,CSASRGRVFLETQYF,TGCAGTGCTAGCAGGGGGCGCGTATTTTTGGAGACCCAGTACTTC
.,TRBV6-1,TRBJ1-1,.,CASSAGAGTEAFF,TGTGCCAGCAGTGCGGGGGCTGGTACTGAAGCTTTCTTT
.,TRBV7-3,TRBJ2-6,few,CASSPPPGSSGANVLTF,TGTGCCAGCAGCCCACCCCCAGGGAGCTCTGGGGCCAACGTCCTGACTTTC
TRBD2,TRBV20-1,TRBJ2-1,.,CSARTTSGSYNEQFF,TGCAGTGCTAGAACCACTAGCGGGAGTTACAATGAGCAGTTCTTC
TRBD1,TRBV7-2,TRBJ1-2,.,CASSYGQGAVGYTF,TGTGCCAGCAGCTATGGACAGGGGGCTGTTGGCTACACCTTC
.,TRBV7-8,TRBJ1-1,.,CASSAGGWDTEAFF,TGTGCCAGCAGCGCTGGGGGCTGGGACACTGAAGCTTTCTTT
TRBD1,TRBV25-1,TRBJ1-5,few,CASMGQGNQPQHF,TGTGCCAGCATGGGACAGGGTAACCAGCCCCAGCATTTT
TRBD2,TRBV5-6,TRBJ2-7,.,CASSRTVAGDYEQYF,TGTGCCAGCAGCCGGACTGTAGCGGGGGACTACGAGCAGTACTTC
.,TRBV20-1,TRBJ1-6,few,CSARASGFNSPLHF,TGCAGTGCTAGAGCCTCAGGGTTTAATTCACCCCTCCACTTT
.,TRBV10-3,TRBJ2-7,few,CAISEYHEQYF,TGTGCCATCAGTGAGTACCACGAGCAGTACTTC
TRBD2,TRBV2,TRBJ2-5,few,CASSRGVGETQYF,TGTGCCAGCAGCCGGGGGGTCGGGGAGACCCAGTACTTC
.,TRBV24-1,TRBJ2-3,few,CATRKGEATQYF,TGTGCCACCCGAAAGGGGGAGGCTACGCAGTATTTT
.,TRBV6-5,TRBJ2-6,.,CASSYRRSSGANVLTF,TGTGCCAGCAGTTACCGACGGAGCTCTGGGGCCAACGTCCTGACTTTC
.,TRBV10-3,TRBJ2-1,.,CAITLSVSYDEQFF,TGTGCCATCACTTTGAGCGTCTCCTACGATGAGCAGTTCTTC
TRBD1,TRBV2,TRBJ2-6,once,CASTRDRGRSGANVLTF,TGTGCCAGCACTAGGGACAGGGGGCGTTCTGGGGCCAACGTCCTGACTTTC
TRBD1,TRBV19,TRBJ1-4,.,CATKRTGVTIDEKLFF,TGTGCCACCAAGCGGACAGGGGTTACAATCGATGAAAAACTGTTTTTT
TRBD1,TRBV19,TRBJ1-5,few,CASSRQGNQPQHF,TGTGCCAGTAGTAGACAGGGGAATCAGCCCCAGCATTTT
TRBD1,TRBV30,TRBJ1-2,.,CAWSYQGAGYTF,TGTGCCTGGAGTTATCAGGGGGCGGGCTACACCTTC
.,TRBV6-5,TRBJ1-5,.,CASSYAVGGQPQHF,TGTGCCAGCAGTTACGCGGTTGGCGGTCAGCCCCAGCATTTT
.,TRBV5-1,TRBJ1-1,few,CASSLRADTEAFF,TGCGCCAGCAGCTTGAGGGCCGACACTGAAGCTTTCTTT
.,TRBV6-1,TRBJ1-1,.,CASTLVSNTEAFF,TGTGCCAGCACTCTCGTCTCGAACACTGAAGCTTTCTTT
.,TRBV5-1,TRBJ1-2,.,CASSLSGGEGYTF,TGCGCCAGCAGCTTGTCCGGTGGAGAGGGCTACACCTTC
.,TRBV9,TRBJ1-5,.,CASSVDGGQPQHF,TGTGCCAGCAGCGTAGATGGGGGCCAGCCCCAGCATTTT
.,TRBV5-4,TRBJ1-1,.,CASSLTNTEAFF,TGTGCCAGCAGCTTAACGAACACTGAAGCTTTCTTT
.,TRBV6-5,TRBJ1-1,.,CASSYSPLKAEAFF,TGTGCCAGCAGTTACTCCCCTTTAAAGGCTGAAGCTTTCTTT
TRBD1,TRBV6-5,TRBJ1-3,.,CASSYLDRAGNTIYF,TGTGCCAGCAGTTACCTGGACAGGGCTGGAAACACCATATATTTT
.,TRBV5-1,TRBJ1-1,.,CASSFKKGTEAFF,TGCGCCAGCAGCTTTAAAAAGGGCACTGAAGCTTTCTTT
.,TRBV7-2,TRBJ1-5,.,CASSPSRGEQPQHF,TGTGCCAGCAGCCCTTCCAGGGGAGAGCAGCCCCAGCATTTT
.,TRBV5-1,TRBJ1-3,.,CASSLEAGNTIYF,TGCGCCAGCAGCTTGGAGGCTGGAAACACCATATATTTT